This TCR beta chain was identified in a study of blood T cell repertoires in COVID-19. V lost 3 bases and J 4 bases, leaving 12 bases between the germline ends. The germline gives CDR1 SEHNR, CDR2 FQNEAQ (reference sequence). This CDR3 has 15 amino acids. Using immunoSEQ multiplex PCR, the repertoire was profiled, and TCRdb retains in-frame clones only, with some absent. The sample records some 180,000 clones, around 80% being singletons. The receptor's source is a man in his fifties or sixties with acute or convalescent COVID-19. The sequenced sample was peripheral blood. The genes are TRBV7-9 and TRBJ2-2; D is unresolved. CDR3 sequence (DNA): TGTGCCAGCAGCTTCGAGGAGAGGAGCACCGGGGAGCTGTTTTTT. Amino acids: CASSFEERSTGELFF.